A selection of T cell receptor beta chains follows, all from one sample in a study of shared clonotypes between healthy human individuals. The protocol was immunoSEQ multiplex PCR, while the TCRdb copy is restricted to in-frame clones and leaves out a portion. The table has about 680,000 clones, roughly nine tenths seen once; the top ten hold 24%. The sequencing input was naive CD8+ T cells sorted from blood. The receptors derive from a man aged 25-45 years in good health. The CDR3 runs from the conserved cysteine through the conserved F or W. The order of the fields is V gene, D gene, J gene, CDR3 protein, CDR3 DNA. The D gene is left open where the match is weak.

v_gene: TRBV7-3; d_gene: NA; j_gene: TRBJ1-5; CDR3aa: CARSQNRGWSQPQHF; CDR3nt: TGTGCCAGGTCCCAAAACCGGGGTTGGAGTCAGCCCCAGCATTTT
v_gene: TRBV7-9; d_gene: TRBD1; j_gene: TRBJ2-7; CDR3aa: CASSLGTGYEQYF; CDR3nt: TGTGCCAGCAGCTTAGGGACAGGATACGAGCAGTACTTC
v_gene: TRBV6-6; d_gene: NA; j_gene: TRBJ2-7; CDR3aa: CASSYDQFYEQYF; CDR3nt: TGTGCCAGCAGTTACGATCAGTTCTACGAGCAGTACTTC
v_gene: TRBV14; d_gene: TRBD1; j_gene: TRBJ2-3; CDR3aa: CASSQDLTGSTDTQYF; CDR3nt: TGTGCCAGCAGCCAAGATCTGACAGGGAGCACAGATACGCAGTATTTT
v_gene: TRBV5-3; d_gene: TRBD1; j_gene: TRBJ1-1; CDR3aa: CARSSEGQNHTEAFF; CDR3nt: TGTGCCAGAAGCAGCGAGGGACAGAATCACACTGAAGCTTTCTTT
v_gene: TRBV2; d_gene: NA; j_gene: TRBJ2-1; CDR3aa: CASSGSYNEQFF; CDR3nt: TGTGCCAGCAGTGGCTCATACAATGAGCAGTTCTTC
v_gene: TRBV5-4; d_gene: NA; j_gene: TRBJ1-1; CDR3aa: CASSPPGGWTEAFF; CDR3nt: TGTGCCAGCAGCCCACCGGGGGGGTGGACTGAAGCTTTCTTT
v_gene: TRBV4-3; d_gene: NA; j_gene: TRBJ1-5; CDR3aa: CASSQDSGNQPQHF; CDR3nt: TGCGCCAGCAGCCAAGATTCTGGCAATCAGCCCCAGCATTTT
v_gene: TRBV19; d_gene: NA; j_gene: TRBJ2-7; CDR3aa: CASSPGQGPFEQYF; CDR3nt: TGTGCCAGCAGTCCCGGACAAGGACCTTTTGAGCAGTACTTC
v_gene: TRBV25-1; d_gene: NA; j_gene: TRBJ1-1; CDR3aa: CASSEFPGATLNTEAFF; CDR3nt: TGTGCCAGCAGTGAATTCCCCGGGGCTACCCTGAACACTGAAGCTTTCTTT
v_gene: TRBV14; d_gene: NA; j_gene: TRBJ2-1; CDR3aa: CASRQRVSDEQFF; CDR3nt: TGTGCCTCAAGACAAAGGGTTAGTGACGAGCAGTTCTTC
v_gene: TRBV28; d_gene: TRBD2; j_gene: TRBJ2-1; CDR3aa: CASSLGTSVDNEQFF; CDR3nt: TGTGCCAGCAGTTTGGGGACTAGCGTAGACAATGAGCAGTTCTTC
v_gene: TRBV27; d_gene: TRBD1; j_gene: TRBJ1-6; CDR3aa: CASRDRGLGNSPLHF; CDR3nt: TGTGCCAGCAGAGACAGGGGGCTGGGGAATTCACCCCTCCACTTT
v_gene: TRBV27; d_gene: NA; j_gene: TRBJ1-2; CDR3aa: CASSPWVGANYGYTF; CDR3nt: TGTGCCAGCAGCCCCTGGGTGGGGGCTAACTATGGCTACACCTTC
v_gene: TRBV9; d_gene: TRBD2; j_gene: TRBJ2-1; CDR3aa: CASSPLSGRGNEQFF; CDR3nt: TGTGCCAGCAGCCCCCTTAGCGGGAGGGGAAATGAGCAGTTCTTC
v_gene: TRBV28; d_gene: TRBD1; j_gene: TRBJ2-7; CDR3aa: CASSLGQGHEQYF; CDR3nt: TGTGCCAGCAGTTTGGGACAGGGACACGAGCAGTACTTC